Listed below are T cell receptor beta chains from one sample, sequenced in a study of molecular identifiers for immune sequencing clone quantification. From the PCR reads, TCRdb called clonotypes with MiXCR, one entry per CDR3 protein. The repertoire has around 100,000 distinct CDR3 sequences, approximately 40% of them found once; the top ten carry around 4.2%. The specimen sequenced was naive CD8+ T cells from blood, with Jurkat cell RNA spiked in. The receptors come from a human donor in good health. Some libraries in this study had Jurkat cell RNA spiked in. CDR3s include the opening cysteine and the closing phenylalanine or tryptophan. The D gene is left open where the match is weak. The listing skips clone size in some rows; elsewhere it reads once, few, many or a size class.

J	D	size	V	DNA	CDR3
TRBJ2-3	NA	NA	TRBV5-6	TGTGCCTGCAGCTTTTGGGGCGGCACAGATACGCAGTATTTT	CACSFWGGTDTQYF
TRBJ2-7	NA	NA	TRBV6-2/TRBV6-3	TGTGCCAGCAGGAGGACCCCGCTTGGAAGGACCGAGCAGTACTTC	CASRRTPLGRTEQYF
TRBJ1-5	NA	few	TRBV12-3/TRBV12-4	TGTGCCAGCAGTTTTCTGGGTCCTAGCAATCAGCCCCAGCATTTT	CASSFLGPSNQPQHF
TRBJ1-5	NA	many	TRBV5-1	TGCGCCAGCAGCGGTGGTGGGAAGAATCAGCCCCAGCATTTT	CASSGGGKNQPQHF
TRBJ2-5	TRBD1	few	TRBV14	TGTGCCAGCAGCTCTACCGTGGGACAGTCAGGACAAGAGACCCAGTACTTC	CASSSTVGQSGQETQYF
TRBJ2-3	TRBD2	NA	TRBV14	TGTGCCAGCAGCCAAGGGGGACTAGCGGCCCCACCCACAGATACGCAGTATTTT	CASSQGGLAAPPTDTQYF
TRBJ2-1	NA	NA	TRBV27	TGTGCCAGCAGTAACCGGGACAAAAGGAATGAGCAGTTCTTC	CASSNRDKRNEQFF
TRBJ2-6	NA	few	TRBV28	TGTGCCAGCAGCCTCGAAGGGGCCAACGTCCTGACTTTC	CASSLEGANVLTF
TRBJ1-1	NA	NA	TRBV11-2	TGTGCCACACGCCACCGTGAAGCTTTCTTT	CATRHREAFF
TRBJ2-7	TRBD1	few	TRBV6-5	TGTGCCAGCAGTATTTGGACAGGGCCATACGAGCAGTACTTC	CASSIWTGPYEQYF
TRBJ1-4	NA	NA	TRBV7-8	TGTGCCAGCAGCTTAAGCTACGGAGGGATAAATGAAAAACTGTTTTTT	CASSLSYGGINEKLFF
TRBJ1-5	NA	few	TRBV27	TGTGCCAGCAGTTTATGGGGGAGTGGCAATCAGCCCCAGCATTTT	CASSLWGSGNQPQHF
TRBJ1-5	NA	few	TRBV4-1	TGCGCCAGCAGCCAAATGCTCGGGAGGCCCCAGCATTTT	CASSQMLGRPQHF
TRBJ1-1	TRBD1	NA	TRBV4-1	TGCGCCAGCACCACAGGGGGCGCGTACACTGAAGCTTTCTTT	CASTTGGAYTEAFF
TRBJ2-3	TRBD1	NA	TRBV5-1	TGCGCCAGCGGCCGGACAGGGGTCACAGATACGCAGTATTTT	CASGRTGVTDTQYF
TRBJ2-2	TRBD1	NA	TRBV7-7	TGTGCTAGCAGTCTCCAGGGGGTCTACACCGGGGAGCTGTTTTTT	CASSLQGVYTGELFF
TRBJ2-7	NA	NA	TRBV20-1	TGCAGAGCTAGAGATGAGGGTTACGAGCAGTACTTC	CRARDEGYEQYF
TRBJ2-3	TRBD1	NA	TRBV3-1	TGTGCCAGCAGCCATCTTGACAGGGTTCATCCGCAGTATTTT	CASSHLDRVHPQYF
TRBJ2-7	NA	NA	TRBV12-3/TRBV12-4	TGTGCCAGCAGTTTCTCCGGGACCGACTTCGAGCAGTACTTC	CASSFSGTDFEQYF
TRBJ2-7	TRBD2	many	TRBV2	TGTGCCACTCTAGCGGGAGTGTACGAGCAGTACTTC	CATLAGVYEQYF
TRBJ1-5	TRBD1	few	TRBV9	TGTGCCAGCAGCGCCCAGGGGGCGAGGCAGCCCCAGCATTTT	CASSAQGARQPQHF
TRBJ2-5	NA	NA	TRBV27	TGTGCCAGCAGTTTATACTTCAACGCTCGGGAGACCCAGTACTTC	CASSLYFNARETQYF
TRBJ2-7	TRBD2	NA	TRBV7-6	TGTGCCAGCGCCCTAGCGGTCTCCTACGAGCAGTACTTC	CASALAVSYEQYF
TRBJ2-1	NA	NA	TRBV27	TGTGCCAGCAGATTGCTCGGGACTCCAAATGAGCAGTTCTTC	CASRLLGTPNEQFF
TRBJ2-3	TRBD2	few	TRBV10-3	TGTGCCACCGCTAGCGGGAGTTCCCCGGGCACGCAGTATTTT	CATASGSSPGTQYF
TRBJ2-3	NA	NA	TRBV9	TGTGCCAGCAGCGTAGACGGGATCGGAACAGATACGCAGTATTTT	CASSVDGIGTDTQYF
TRBJ1-1	NA	NA	TRBV29-1	TGCAGCGTTGAAGACCCCTTGGGGATGATGGGCACTGAAGCTATCTTT	CSVEDPLGMMGTEAIF
TRBJ2-7	NA	many	TRBV5-4	TGTGCCAGCAGCTTGGCCGACAGATCCTACGAGCAGTACTTC	CASSLADRSYEQYF
TRBJ2-3	NA	NA	TRBV6-5	TGTGCCAGCAACGACCGGACAGCGACAGATACGCAGTATTTT	CASNDRTATDTQYF
TRBJ2-5	TRBD2	many	TRBV28	TGTGCCAGCAGTGGACTAGCGGGAGGGCCGGCTTGGGAGACCCAGTACTTC	CASSGLAGGPAWETQYF
TRBJ2-7	NA	NA	TRBV6-6	TGTGCCAGCAGCCAGCCCACAGGGCCCTACGAGCAGTACTTC	CASSQPTGPYEQYF
TRBJ2-5	NA	many	TRBV13	TGTGCCAGCAGCAGAGGGGTGGACGAGACCCAGTACTTC	CASSRGVDETQYF
TRBJ1-6	NA	many	TRBV7-2	TGTGCCAGCTCCGGTAGTTCACCCCTCCACTTT	CASSGSSPLHF
TRBJ2-7	TRBD2	few	TRBV20-1	TGCAGTGCTAGGGGGGGACTAGCGGGAGTAAGCGAGCAGTACTTC	CSARGGLAGVSEQYF
TRBJ1-4	TRBD1	NA	TRBV2	TGTGCCAGCAGGGGACAGGGAAATGAAAAACTGTTATTT	CASRGQGNEKLLF
TRBJ2-7	TRBD2	NA	TRBV7-2	TGTGCCAGCACCGATCTCAGCGGGAGCTACGAGCAGTACTTC	CASTDLSGSYEQYF
TRBJ2-7	TRBD1	many	TRBV12-3/TRBV12-4	TGTGCCAGCAGTCGATCCGGGACAGACTACGAGCAGTACTTC	CASSRSGTDYEQYF
TRBJ2-6	TRBD2	few	TRBV29-1	TGCAGCGTGGGACTAGCGGGGACGACCCCTGGGGCCAACGTCCTGACTTTC	CSVGLAGTTPGANVLTF
TRBJ2-3	TRBD2	many	TRBV4-1	TGCGCCAGCAGCCCGGGACTAGCATGGACAGATACGCAGTATTTT	CASSPGLAWTDTQYF
TRBJ2-1	NA	NA	TRBV11-2	TGTGCCAGCAGCGCTACCGGGAACAATGAGCAGTTCTTC	CASSATGNNEQFF
TRBJ1-1	TRBD1	few	TRBV27	TGTGCCAGCAGTTTATCTAGGACAGGGACCACTGAAGCTTTCTTT	CASSLSRTGTTEAFF
TRBJ1-2	NA	NA	TRBV2	TGTGCCAGCAGTTACAGGGTAGGGTATGGCTACACCTTC	CASSYRVGYGYTF
TRBJ1-1	NA	few	TRBV9	TGTGCCAGCAGCGTGCGGGGGGTTGACACTGAAGCTTTCTTT	CASSVRGVDTEAFF
TRBJ1-2	NA	NA	TRBV5-1	TGCGCCAGCAGCTTTGGCCTTTATGGCTACACCTTC	CASSFGLYGYTF
TRBJ2-1	NA	many	TRBV7-9	TGTGCCAGCAGCTTAATGTCTGTCGCGGAGCAGTTCTTC	CASSLMSVAEQFF
TRBJ2-7	NA	many	TRBV6-1	TGTGCCAGCAGTGAGCGACTGTATAGCTCCTACGAGCAGTACTTC	CASSERLYSSYEQYF
TRBJ2-2	TRBD1	few	TRBV5-4	TGTGCCAGCAGCCTACTGACAGGGGGCACCGGGGAGCTGTTTTTT	CASSLLTGGTGELFF
TRBJ2-7	NA	many	TRBV7-8	TGTGCCAGCAGCCCAGTCGCGGGGAACGAGCAGTACTTC	CASSPVAGNEQYF
TRBJ2-7	NA	NA	TRBV7-8	TGTGCCAGCAGCTTAGCATCCCAGGGATACGAGCAGTACTTC	CASSLASQGYEQYF
TRBJ1-1	NA	few	TRBV2	TGTGCCAGCAGTGAAATAGACAGATCGAACACTGAAGCTTTCTTT	CASSEIDRSNTEAFF
TRBJ2-5	NA	NA	TRBV4-2	TGTGCCAGCAGCCAGGCAACGGGCCCCGAAGAGACCCAGTACTTC	CASSQATGPEETQYF
TRBJ2-1	TRBD2	NA	TRBV4-3	TGCGCCAGCAGCCAAGTCCGGACTAGCGGGAGGGCCCTTGAGCAGTTCTTC	CASSQVRTSGRALEQFF
TRBJ1-6	NA	NA	TRBV2	TGTGCCAGCAGTGATAATTCACCCCTCCACTTT	CASSDNSPLHF
TRBJ2-6	NA	NA	TRBV6-5	TGTGCCAGCAGTTCCGGGACGCTCTCTGGGGCCAACGTCCTGACTTTC	CASSSGTLSGANVLTF
TRBJ2-3	NA	many	TRBV11-3	TGTGCCAGCAGCGGAGGAGATACGCAGTATTTT	CASSGGDTQYF
TRBJ2-7	NA	few	TRBV20-1	TGCAGTGCTAGAGATGGGCCGGGCGAGCAGTACTTC	CSARDGPGEQYF
TRBJ1-1	TRBD1	few	TRBV7-2	TGTGCCAGCAGCGCGAATACAGGGGGCACTGAAGCTTTCTTT	CASSANTGGTEAFF
TRBJ1-3	NA	NA	TRBV9	TGTGCCAGCAGCGGCCGGGACTTGTCCATATATTTT	CASSGRDLSIYF
TRBJ2-3	TRBD1	many	TRBV20-1	TGCAGTGCTAGAGTTACAGGGGCTAGCACAGATACGCAGTATTTT	CSARVTGASTDTQYF
TRBJ2-7	TRBD2	many	TRBV6-5	TGTGCCAGCAGTTACGGCACTAGCGGGAGGAACGAGCAGTACTTC	CASSYGTSGRNEQYF